The 21 T cell receptor beta chains reported below all come from one sample, sequenced in a study of Tregs in tolerant kidney transplant recipients. These TCRs are of unknown antigen specificity. Assay used: immunoSEQ multiplex PCR; TCRdb lists only in-frame clones, some missing. This sample carries just over 30,000 clones, about four fifths of them seen once, and the ten largest clones take approximately 2%. Material: Tregs from blood cultured with allogeneic cells. The source is a human donor in good health.

The chain joins TRBV4-3 to TRBJ2-2; D uncertain. V shed 0 bases and J shed 7 bases, with 6 bases lying between them. Per germline, CDR1 LGHNA and CDR2 YSLEER. This CDR3 comprises 13 residues. The CDR3 loop reads CASSQERVGELFF. The CDR3 nucleotides are TGCGCCAGCAGCCAAGAAAGGGTCGGGGAGCTGTTTTTT.

The chain recombines TRBV6-5 with TRBJ1-3; no clear D. The CDR3 covers 15 residues. Germline CDR1 is MNHEY and CDR2 is SVGAGI. Trimming stripped 7 bases from V and 0 bases from J, with 13 bases between. The CDR3 here is CASTLNIVSGNTIYF. CDR3 DNA: TGTGCCAGCACTCTAAATATAGTCTCTGGAAACACCATATATTTT.

The J gene is TRBJ2-2, the V gene TRBV6-5; D remains ambiguous. Germline CDR1 and CDR2: MNHEY and SVGAGI. The CDR3 contains 14 residues. V gave up 1 base and J gave up 0 bases, with 3 bases separating them. The CDR3 here is CASSYLPNTGELFF. The CDR3 coding sequence is TGTGCCAGCAGTTACTTACCGAACACCGGGGAGCTGTTTTTT.

V is TRBV7-2 and J is TRBJ2-1; 9 bases map to TRBD2. V lost 1 base, J lost 6 bases, and 4 bases stayed unmatched. CDR3 length equals 15 residues. The V gene's germline CDR1 is SGHTA and CDR2 FQGNSA. The CDR3 DNA is TGTGCCAGCAGCTTAGTGGCAGCGGGGGGCAATGAGCAGTTCTTC. Translated, it gives CASSLVAAGGNEQFF. Combining the CDR3 with reference TRBV7-2 and TRBJ2-1 gives the whole variable domain GAGVSQSPSNKVTEKGKDVELRCDPISGHTALYWYRQSLGQGLEFLIYFQGNSAPDKSGLPSDRFSAERTGGSVSTLTIQRTQQEDSAVYLCASSLVAAGGNEQFFGPGTRLTVL.

The V and J genes are TRBV5-1 and TRBJ2-5; 8 bases map to TRBD1. Germline-derived CDR1 and CDR2 are SGHRS and YFSETQ. The V and J ends lost 2 bases and 5 bases, in that order; junction bases with no gene match: 8. This CDR3 has 15 residues. The CDR3 here is CASSFSTGGMETQYF. In DNA, the CDR3 is TGCGCCAGCAGCTTTAGCACAGGGGGTATGGAGACCCAGTACTTC.

V usage is TRBV30 and J usage is TRBJ1-5; 8 nucleotides align to TRBD1. The CDR3 loop spans 13 amino acids. The junction had 4 bases not matched to a gene; V was cut back by 5 bases and J by 4 bases. The germline V gene has CDR1 GTSNPN and CDR2 SVGIG (reference sequence). The DNA for the CDR3 is TGTGCCTGGGACAGGGGAGGAAATCAGCCCCAGCATTTT. Residues: CAWDRGGNQPQHF.

The chain is built from TRBV30 and TRBJ2-1, with D possibly TRBD1 on 6 matching bases. V was clipped by 0 bases and J by 15 bases, with 12 bases between them. The CDR3 sequence is 11 residues long. CDR1 GTSNPN and CDR2 SVGIG come from the germline V gene (reference sequence). DNA of the CDR3: TGTGCCTGGAGTGTACGACAGGAGGCGTTCTTC. Translated, it gives CAWSVRQEAFF.

The chain couples TRBV4-2 to TRBJ2-5, with TRBD2 matching over 10 bases. In germline, CDR1 is LGHNA, CDR2 YNFKEQ. V lost 5 bases to trimming and J lost 5 bases; unmatched junction nucleotides: 5. The CDR3 loop spans 14 amino acids. The CDR3 protein is CASSFLAGEETQYF. The CDR3 region has the DNA TGTGCCAGCAGCTTTCTAGCGGGAGAGGAGACCCAGTACTTC.

The chain combines TRBV21-1 with TRBJ1-3; the tabulated D call, TRBD1, remains unverified against the DNA. TRBV21-1 constitutes a pseudogene. The CDR3 loop spans 16 amino acids. CDR3 amino acids: CASSKDWDTLGNTIYF. CDR3 bases: TGTGCCAGCAGCAAAGATTGGGACACACTCGGGAACACCATATATTTT.

The chain has TRBV19 and TRBJ1-3, with 9 bases fitting TRBD1. Germline V CDR1 and CDR2: LNHDA, SQIVND (reference sequence). V was clipped by 4 bases and J by 4 bases; unmatched bases: 17. The CDR3 length is 19 residues. The CDR3 here is CASSTRSRDREQRGNTIYF. CDR3 nucleotides: TGTGCCAGTAGTACCCGGTCCCGGGACAGGGAACAGAGGGGAAACACCATATATTTT.

The chain uses TRBV6-1 and TRBJ2-2, with D unclear. Trimming stripped 6 bases from V and 4 bases from J, with 15 bases between. The germline V gene has CDR1 MNHNS and CDR2 SASEGT. The CDR3 is 15 residues long. DNA of the CDR3: TGTGCCAGCAGGAACCCCGGCCCCATCACCGGGGAGCTGTTTTTT. Protein product: CASRNPGPITGELFF.

The chain carries TRBV11-3 and TRBJ2-1; no clear D. The CDR3 has 14 amino acids. The germline V gene has CDR1 SGHNT and CDR2 YENEEA. Deletions cut 3 bases from V and 0 bases from J, with 6 bases between. CDR3 protein: CASSFRSSYNEQFF. CDR3 in DNA: TGTGCCAGCAGCTTCCGGAGCTCCTACAATGAGCAGTTCTTC.

The chain joins TRBV6-5 to TRBJ1-2; D uncertain. Per germline, CDR1 MNHEY and CDR2 SVGAGI. The CDR3 spans 13 residues. V was clipped by 2 bases and J by 8 bases, with 12 bases between them. As DNA, the CDR3 is TGTGCCAGCAGTTACCCGGCAGGTTTGGGCTACACCTTC. It specifies CASSYPAGLGYTF.

This chain links TRBV7-9 with TRBJ1-2, with a tentative D call TRBD1 (5 bases). The CDR3 has 15 amino acids. V lost 5 bases and J 8 bases, leaving 21 bases between the germline ends. Germline V CDR1 and CDR2: SEHNR, FQNEAQ (reference sequence). The CDR3 coding sequence is TGTGCCAGCAGCGCAGCCTTGCTCCAGGGTGGCGGCTACACCTTC. It translates to CASSAALLQGGGYTF.

V usage is TRBV6-5 and J usage is TRBJ2-7, with D perhaps TRBD1 (6 bases). Trimming removed 6 bases at V and 5 bases at J, with 11 bases between. The length of the CDR3 is 12 residues. Germline assignment: CDR1 MNHEY and CDR2 SVGAGI. CDR3 sequence (DNA): TGTGCCAGCAGCCAACAGGGTGACGAGCAGTACTTC. This translates into CASSQQGDEQYF.

This chain connects TRBV27 to TRBJ1-1; D remains ambiguous. Germline V gene lookup returns CDR1 MNHEY and CDR2 SMNVEV (reference sequence). The CDR3 is 11 amino acids. V lost 5 bases and J 3 bases, leaving 4 bases between the germline ends. The chain's CDR3 is CASSRDTEAFF. For the CDR3, the DNA is TGTGCCAGCAGTCGGGACACTGAAGCTTTCTTT.

The chain recombines TRBV30 with TRBJ2-3; 13 bases fit TRBD2. Trimming cost V 2 bases and J 6 bases; bases outside gene matches: 5. This CDR3 region has 15 residues. Germline V gene lookup returns CDR1 GTSNPN and CDR2 SVGIG (reference sequence). CDR3 bases: TGTGCCTGGAGTCCACTAGCGGGGGGGATGGATACGCAGTATTTT. It yields the protein CAWSPLAGGMDTQYF.

This rearrangement joins TRBV5-1 to TRBJ1-1; D ambiguous. Germline assignment: CDR1 SGHRS and CDR2 YFSETQ. This CDR3 contains 12 residues. Trimming removed 4 bases at V and 4 bases at J, with 8 bases between. The CDR3 DNA sequence: TGCGCCAGCAGCCCCCGGGGCACTGAAGCTTTCTTT. This gives the protein CASSPRGTEAFF.

This clone is deemed medium-sized. For the CDR3, the DNA is TGTGCCAGCAGCACCGCAGGGGAGGGTGGCTACACCTTC. It codes for CASSTAGEGGYTF. The chain combines TRBV7-9 with TRBJ1-2; D may be TRBD1 (6 bases). The CDR3 covers 13 residues. Germline V lookup: CDR1 SEHNR, CDR2 FQNEAQ (reference sequence). Between the trimmed V and J ends, which lost 5 bases and 7 bases, there was a span of 14 bases.

The V and J genes are TRBV9 and TRBJ2-2; TRBD2 matches at 7 bases. Germline V gene lookup returns CDR1 SGDLS and CDR2 YYNGEE. Germline trimming cut 3 bases from V and 3 bases from J; bases unmatched to any gene: 8. The CDR3 runs to 16 residues. CDR3 residues: CASSERLAPYTGELFF. CDR3 sequence (DNA): TGTGCCAGCAGCGAAAGACTAGCCCCCTACACCGGGGAGCTGTTTTTT.

The V and J genes are TRBV28 and TRBJ1-5; maybe TRBD1 (6 bases). The CDR3 consists of 17 residues. V lost 6 bases and J 4 bases, leaving 22 bases between the germline ends. Germline CDR1 MDHEN, CDR2 SYDVKM. The CDR3 DNA reads as TGTGCCAGCAGAGGTTACGAGGGGGGGGGTAGGAATCAGCCCCAGCATTTT. Protein sequence: CASRGYEGGGRNQPQHF.